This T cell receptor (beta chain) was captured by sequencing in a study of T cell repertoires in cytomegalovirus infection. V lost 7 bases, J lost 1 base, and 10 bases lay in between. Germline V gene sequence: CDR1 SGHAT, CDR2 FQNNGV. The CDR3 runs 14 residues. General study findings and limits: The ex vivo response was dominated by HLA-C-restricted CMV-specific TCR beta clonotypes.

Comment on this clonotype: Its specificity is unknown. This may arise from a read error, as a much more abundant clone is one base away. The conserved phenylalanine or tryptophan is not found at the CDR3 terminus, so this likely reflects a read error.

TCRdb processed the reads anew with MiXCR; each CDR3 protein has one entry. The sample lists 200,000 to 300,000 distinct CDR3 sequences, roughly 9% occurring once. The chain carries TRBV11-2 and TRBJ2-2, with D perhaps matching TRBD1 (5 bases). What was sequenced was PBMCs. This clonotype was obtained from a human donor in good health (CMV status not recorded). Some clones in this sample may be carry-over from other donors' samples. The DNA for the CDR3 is TGTGCCAGCAAGGTCAGGGAGAACACCGGGGAGCTGTTTTCT. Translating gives CASKVRENTGELFS.